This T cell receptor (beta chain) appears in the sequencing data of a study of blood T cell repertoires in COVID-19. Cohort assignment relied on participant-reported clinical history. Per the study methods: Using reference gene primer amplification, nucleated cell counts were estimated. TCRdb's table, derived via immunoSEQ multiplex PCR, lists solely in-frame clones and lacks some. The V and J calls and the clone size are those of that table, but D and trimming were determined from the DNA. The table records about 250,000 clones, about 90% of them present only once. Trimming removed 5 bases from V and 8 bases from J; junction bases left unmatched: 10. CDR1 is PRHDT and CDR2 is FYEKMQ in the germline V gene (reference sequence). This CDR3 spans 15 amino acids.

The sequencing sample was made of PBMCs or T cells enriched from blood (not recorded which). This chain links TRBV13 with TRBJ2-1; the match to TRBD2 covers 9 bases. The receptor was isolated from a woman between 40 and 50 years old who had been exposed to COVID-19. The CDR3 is CASSLISGSRYEQFF. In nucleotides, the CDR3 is TGTGCCAGCAGCCTCATTAGCGGGAGTCGGTATGAGCAGTTCTTC.